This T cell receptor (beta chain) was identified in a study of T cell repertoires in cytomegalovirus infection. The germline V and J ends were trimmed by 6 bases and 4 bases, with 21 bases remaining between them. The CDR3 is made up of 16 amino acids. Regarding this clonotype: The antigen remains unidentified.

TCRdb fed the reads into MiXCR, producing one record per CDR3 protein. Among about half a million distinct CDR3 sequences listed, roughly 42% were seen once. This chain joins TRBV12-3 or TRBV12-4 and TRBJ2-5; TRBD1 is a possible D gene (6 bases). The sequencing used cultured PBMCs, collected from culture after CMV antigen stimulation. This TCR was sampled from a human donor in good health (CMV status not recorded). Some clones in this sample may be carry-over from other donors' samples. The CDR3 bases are TGTGCCAGCAGGAGACAGGCCTTGGCGGTTTCAGAGACCCAGTACTTC. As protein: CASRRQALAVSETQYF.